A selection of T cell receptor beta chains follows, all from one sample in a study of human T cells and chemical hapten exposure. TCRdb redid the calling of the RACE reads with MiXCR, one entry per CDR3 protein. The data hold about 340,000 distinct CDR3 sequences, with around 7% observed a single time. This sample comprised whole blood, obtained in connection with sensitization to the hapten diphenylcyclopropenone (DPC). These receptors all stem from a woman aged 18-35 years with alopecia areata. Some clones in this sample may be carry-over from other donors' samples. The CDR3 runs from the conserved cysteine through the conserved F or W. A D gene is named only where the DNA matches it firmly. The size entry is marked missing in some rows and otherwise reads once, few, many or a size class.

few,TRBD2,TRBV5-1,TRBJ2-5,TGCGCCAGCAGTTTCGGGGGGGCCCCCCGGGGGGAAGAGACCCAGTACTTC,CASSFGGAPRGEETQYF
many,.,TRBV7-9,TRBJ2-7,TGTGCCAGCAGCTTTAGACAGTCCTACGAGCAGTACTTC,CASSFRQSYEQYF
.,.,TRBV24-1,TRBJ1-2,TGTGCCACCAGTGAAACCGGCTATGGCCACACCTTC,CATSETGYGHTF
.,TRBD1,TRBV4-1,TRBJ1-3,TGCGCCAGCAGCCAAGGGACAGGCAGCTCTGGAAACACCATATATTTT,CASSQGTGSSGNTIYF
many,.,TRBV6-4,TRBJ2-1,TGTGCCAGCAGTGAGGACCAAGGAGGCAATGAGCAGTTCTTC,CASSEDQGGNEQFF
few,.,TRBV7-2,TRBJ1-1,TGTGCCAGCAGCCTCACAATCAACACTGAAGCTTTCTTT,CASSLTINTEAFF
.,TRBD1,TRBV5-4,TRBJ2-1,TGTGCCAGCAGGTTCCGGGACAGTTACAATGAGCAGTTCTTC,CASRFRDSYNEQFF
.,.,TRBV28,TRBJ2-3,TGTGCCAGCAGTTTTGGGGGGGCCTTCACAGATACGCAGTATTTT,CASSFGGAFTDTQYF
many,.,TRBV20-1,TRBJ2-7,TGCAGTGCTAGTCTCGAGCAGTACTTC,CSASLEQYF
many,.,TRBV28,TRBJ2-7,TGTGCCAGCAGTCTTGACGGACTGCTCGATGAGCAGTACTTC,CASSLDGLLDEQYF
few,.,TRBV7-2,TRBJ1-4,TGTGCCAGCAGCTTAGTGGTGTCGGCAACTAATGAAAAACTGTTTTTT,CASSLVVSATNEKLFF
.,.,TRBV14,TRBJ2-6,TGTGCCAGCAGCCAAGGCCTCTGGACATGGCCCCACTCTGGGGCCAACGTCCTGACTTTC,CASSQGLWTWPHSGANVLTF
many,.,TRBV6-2/TRBV6-3,TRBJ1-1,TGTGCCAGCAGTTACGTGGGCACTGAAGCTTTCTTT,CASSYVGTEAFF
many,TRBD1,TRBV5-1,TRBJ2-1,TGCGCCAGCAGCCCCGGACAGGGGCCGAATGAGCAGTTCTTC,CASSPGQGPNEQFF
few,.,TRBV24-1,TRBJ1-5,TGTGCCACCAGTGAGGGGCCTCATCAGCCCCAGCATTTT,CATSEGPHQPQHF
many,.,TRBV6-2/TRBV6-3,TRBJ2-7,TGTGCCAGCAACCAGGGACTCGAGCAGTACTTC,CASNQGLEQYF
many,TRBD2,TRBV20-1,TRBJ2-3,TGCAGTGCTAGCCGCGGGGGGCCTAGCACAGATACGCAGTATTTT,CSASRGGPSTDTQYF
few,TRBD1,TRBV29-1,TRBJ1-1,TGCAGCTCGGACAGGGGCTCGAACACTGAAGCTTTCTTT,CSSDRGSNTEAFF
once,TRBD1,TRBV27,TRBJ1-2,TGTGCCAGCAGTTTATCTGGCCAGGGGGACTATGGCTACACCTTC,CASSLSGQGDYGYTF
.,.,TRBV3-1,TRBJ2-3,TGTGCCAGCAGCCAAGATACAGCCACAGATACGCAGTATTTT,CASSQDTATDTQYF
.,.,TRBV7-6,TRBJ1-2,TGTGCCAGCAGCCTTTTACCTACAGGGATCTATGGCTACACCTTC,CASSLLPTGIYGYTF
many,TRBD1,TRBV25-1,TRBJ2-5,TGTGCCAGCAGCGTATCGGACAGGGTCCAAGAGACCCAGTACTTC,CASSVSDRVQETQYF
many,.,TRBV10-3,TRBJ2-5,TGTGCCATCAGTGGGGACCAAGAGACCCAGTACTTC,CAISGDQETQYF
many,.,TRBV5-6,TRBJ2-7,TGTGCCAGCAGCCCCGGTCCGGTCTACGAGCAGTACTTC,CASSPGPVYEQYF
.,TRBD1,TRBV13,TRBJ1-4,TGTGCCAGCGGTGTGACAGGGATTAATGAAAAACTGTTTTTT,CASGVTGINEKLFF
few,.,TRBV3-1,TRBJ1-2,TGTGCCAGCAGTCAAGGCGGGTTCTATGGCTACACCTTC,CASSQGGFYGYTF